The following is a T cell receptor beta chain sequence with its context. In this sample, this clonotype turned up many times. Its antigen specificity is not known. No per-base quality is available; no much larger clone lies one base away. The sample originates from a study of molecular identifiers for immune sequencing clone quantification (dated by TCRdb to the late 2010s). Regarding the research as a whole: In a replicate experiment, RNA from roughly 21,000 or 96,000 naive CD8 T cells was split into five aliquots, four of which were sequenced. This methods study used CD8 T cells to benchmark TCR RNA copy counting and molecular-identifier clustering-based TCR repertoire sequencing (MIDCIRS). The research as a whole found: Spiked-in Jurkat TCR RNA equal to a single cell's worth was reported to be detectable even within 1,100,000 naive CD8 T cells. The sizes of highly expanded clones could end up underestimated when identical TCR molecules share a barcode. In CMV-specific effector cells, clones with more than 20 RNA copies contained over 97% of molecules, whereas in naive cells such clones contained under 1% of molecules. Modeling gave roughly 2.9 recovered TCR RNA copies per cell versus around 10 by digital PCR, implying about 30% capture efficiency. The naive libraries included spiked-in Jurkat TCR RNA (more than nine copies' worth), and this Jurkat TCR RNA is not part of the donor repertoire. When barcode sub-clustering was left out, chimeric consensus sequences inflated TCR diversity, with chimeras reaching as high as 47%.

CDR1 MDHEN and CDR2 SYDVKM were looked up in the germline V gene. Trimming takes 5 bases from V and 6 bases from J, and the germline ends sit 7 bases apart. The CDR3 runs 12 amino acids, cysteine and phenylalanine included. Only the CDR3 portion is preserved as DNA: 36 bases, with reading frame beginning at the first base. Libraries were constructed by PCR. The sequencer was an Illumina HiSeq 4000. Bulk TCR libraries were made following a previously described method, with the TCR primers given in Table S5. Total RNA was purified with the Qiagen AllPrep DNA/RNA kit. Reads from multiple sequencing runs of the same library were pooled before analysis. In the original analysis: Reads were retained only if an exact TCR constant sequence was present, and the retained reads were trimmed to 150 nt and grouped according to their 12-nt molecular barcodes. Reads inside each barcode group were sub-clustered using a 15% Levenshtein threshold, and a quality-weighted consensus sequence was constructed for each RNA molecule. Non-functional sequences were excluded, and lower-count sequences lying one edit away from another sequence were also excluded. Based on fitting two negative binomial distributions, any barcode sub-cluster with under 20% of the maximum read count was discarded. TCRdb redid the processing of the public reads, applying fastp at Q25 and MiXCR, and retained in-frame beta chains. Rows merge per CDR3 protein into single entries with the most common DNA and genes. The authors' filters were not applied to this entry. The sample records just under 650,000 distinct CDR3 sequences, just under 20% of which are singletons. About 0.9% of the sample comes from the top ten.

Libraries of naive CD8 T cells were built from anywhere between about 20,000 and 1,000,000 sorted cells, with 10%, 30% or 50% of the purified RNA used. Naive CD8 T cells were FACS-sorted as CD8+CD4-CCR7+CD45RA+ on a BD FACSAria II into RLT Plus buffer. To test detection sensitivity, Jurkat RNA equal to ten TCR copies was added to samples of about 20,000-1,000,000 naive CD8 T cells. Enrichment of CD8 T cells was done with RosetteSep CD8+ T Cell Enrichment Cocktail plus Ficoll-Paque, and ACK red cell lysis came afterward. The sequencing input was naive CD8+ T cells from blood, with Jurkat cell RNA spiked in. Reading the label with the study, this specimen's cell subset or site is: FACS-sorted CD8+CD4-CCR7+CD45RA+ naive T cells. Recombination connected TRBV28 to TRBJ2-2; no D gene is confidently identified. The TCR originated in a human donor in good health. Some libraries in this study had Jurkat cell RNA spiked in. The nucleotide sequence is given as TGTGCCAGCAGTCCATTTCCCGGGGAGCTGTTTTTT. The translation is CASSPFPGELFF.